Listed below are T cell receptor beta chains from one sample, sequenced in a study of T-cell memory formation after mild COVID-19. One entry per CDR3 protein, called by TCRdb with MiXCR from the 5' RACE reads. The table lists around 200,000 distinct CDR3 sequences, more than 8% of them singletons. The sequenced sample was PBMCs or a T cell subset sorted from them (not recorded which). The source of these receptors is a man between 18 and 29 years old who had mild COVID-19 (a few samples of this study predate the infection). Cell type and time point are not known. Both conserved end residues are part of each CDR3. D genes are given only for firm matches. Size is stated for part of the rows, as once, few or many counts, or as a class when the clone is expanded.

cdr3_nt cdr3_aa cdr3_length clone_size j_call d_call v_call
TGTGCCAGCAGGGGGGGCGCGGAAACCGGGGAGCTGTTTTTT CASRGGAETGELFF 14 many TRBJ2-2 - TRBV4-2
TGTGCCAGCAGCCCGTCCGGCGACCCCTACGAGCAGTACTTC CASSPSGDPYEQYF 14 - TRBJ2-7 - TRBV7-2
TGTGCCAGCAGTTTATCACGGGGGCAAACAGATACGCAGTATTTT CASSLSRGQTDTQYF 15 - TRBJ2-3 - TRBV27
TGTGCCAGCAGTCTGGCGGGCGGTCCCCAGTTCTTC CASSLAGGPQFF 12 few TRBJ2-1 - TRBV12-3/TRBV12-4
TGTGCTAGTGGGGGGAGCGCGGCAGGACCAACTAATGAAAAACTGTTTTTT CASGGSAAGPTNEKLFF 17 few TRBJ1-4 - TRBV12-5
TGTGCCTTTTTTGTCACAGATAATCAGCCCCAGCATTTT CAFFVTDNQPQHF 13 - TRBJ1-5 - TRBV5-6
TGCAGTGCTATTTCAGGACAGCTGGCCTACGAGCAGTACTTC CSAISGQLAYEQYF 14 few TRBJ2-7 - TRBV20-1
TGTGCCAGCAGCCGTCCGAGGGAATACGAGCAGTACTTC CASSRPREYEQYF 13 - TRBJ2-7 - TRBV7-9
TGCGCCAGCAGCTTGGAGCCAGATACGCAGTATTTT CASSLEPDTQYF 12 few TRBJ2-3 - TRBV5-1
TGCGCCAGCAGCTTCAGTGGACAGGGCATGGATGAGCAGTTCTTC CASSFSGQGMDEQFF 15 - TRBJ2-1 TRBD1 TRBV5-1
TGTGCCAGCAGCCAAGATCTCCGGGATGTGGGGAACACTGAAGCTTTCTTT CASSQDLRDVGNTEAFF 17 - TRBJ1-1 - TRBV14
TGTGCCACCTCGTGGGTGGGGGCCCACACAGATACGCAGTATTTT CATSWVGAHTDTQYF 15 few TRBJ2-3 - TRBV24-1
TGCAGTGCTTCAGGACTAGCGGTGACCTACGAGCAGTACTTC CSASGLAVTYEQYF 14 many TRBJ2-7 TRBD2 TRBV20-1
TGTGCCACCAGTGATTCATCTGAAGCTTTCTTT CATSDSSEAFF 11 - TRBJ1-1 - TRBV24-1
TGCGCCAGCAGCCCCTCTATGACAGGGGGCCTTCAGCCCCAGCATTTT CASSPSMTGGLQPQHF 16 - TRBJ1-5 TRBD1 TRBV4-1
TGTGCCACCAGTGACAGGGCGGGTCAGCCCCAGCATTTT CATSDRAGQPQHF 13 - TRBJ1-5 - TRBV24-1
TGTGCCAGCAGCTTTCCTGTCAGGGCGCGGTCTGGCTACACCTTC CASSFPVRARSGYTF 15 few TRBJ1-2 - TRBV5-6
TGTGCCAGCAGTTACTCGCCCCTGAACACTGAAGCTTTCTTT CASSYSPLNTEAFF 14 few TRBJ1-1 - TRBV6-6
TGCAGTGCTAAGGACCCCCGGGGGGCCCCCTACAATGAGCAGTTCTTC CSAKDPRGAPYNEQFF 16 - TRBJ2-1 - TRBV20-1
TGTGCCAGCACTCGGCTCCGGACAGGGCTCAATGAGCAGTTCTTC CASTRLRTGLNEQFF 15 - TRBJ2-1 TRBD1 TRBV12-3/TRBV12-4
TGTGCCAGCAGTTACAGGGACAGGGACTCTGGCTACACCTTC CASSYRDRDSGYTF 14 - TRBJ1-2 TRBD1 TRBV6-5
TGTGCCAGCAGCCGGACAGACTACGAGCAGTACTTC CASSRTDYEQYF 12 - TRBJ2-7 - TRBV5-6
TGCAGTGCTAGACCGGGGGGGCTCTACAATGAGCAGTTCTTC CSARPGGLYNEQFF 14 many TRBJ2-1 TRBD2 TRBV20-1
TGTGCCAGCAGTGGCGGCAATTCTAATTCACCCCTCCACTTT CASSGGNSNSPLHF 14 few TRBJ1-6 - TRBV6-1
TGCAGTGCGGGGGACGCCCAGGGGGGTAGCAATCAGCCCCAGCATTTT CSAGDAQGGSNQPQHF 16 - TRBJ1-5 TRBD1 TRBV20-1
TGTGCCAGCAGCTGGACCACAACTAATGAAAAACTGTTTTTT CASSWTTTNEKLFF 14 few TRBJ1-4 - TRBV5-4
TGTGCCAGCAGAACGTCTGGGGCCAACGTCCTGACTTTC CASRTSGANVLTF 13 many TRBJ2-6 - TRBV9
TGTGCCAGCAGTTTAGTTAAGGGGATGGGGTTTACTGAAGCTTTCTTT CASSLVKGMGFTEAFF 16 many TRBJ1-1 - TRBV12-3/TRBV12-4
TGCGCCAGCAGCCCACAGGGGCCCACCGGGGAGCTGTTTTTT CASSPQGPTGELFF 14 medium-sized TRBJ2-2 TRBD1 TRBV5-1
TGTGCCAGCAGTATTCAGGGGGCTGATCAGCCCCAGCATTTT CASSIQGADQPQHF 14 few TRBJ1-5 TRBD1 TRBV6-6
TGTGCCACCAGTGACTCGGGACAGGGTGGCACAGATACGCAGTATTTT CATSDSGQGGTDTQYF 16 - TRBJ2-3 TRBD1 TRBV24-1
TGTGCCAGCAGCCCTTATAACACCGGGGAGCTGTTTTTT CASSPYNTGELFF 13 - TRBJ2-2 - TRBV5-6
TGCAGTATTGCGGGACAGGGCCAAGAGACCCAGTACTTC CSIAGQGQETQYF 13 few TRBJ2-5 TRBD1 TRBV20-1
TGCAGCGTGTTCGGAGAAGGGCAAGAGACCCAGTACTTC CSVFGEGQETQYF 13 - TRBJ2-5 - TRBV29-1
TGCGCCAGCAGCTTGGATTCCGCGGGAAACACCATATATTTT CASSLDSAGNTIYF 14 few TRBJ1-3 - TRBV5-1
TGTGCCAGCAGTCCGGGTCCCCCGTACGAGCAGTACTTC CASSPGPPYEQYF 13 - TRBJ2-7 - TRBV12-3/TRBV12-4
TGCGCCAGCAGCCAAGATCCCCTGGTAATGGAGACCCAGTACTTC CASSQDPLVMETQYF 15 many TRBJ2-5 - TRBV4-3
TGTGCCAGCCAGGGAGCGGCCTACAATGAGCAGTTCTTC CASQGAAYNEQFF 13 - TRBJ2-1 - TRBV19
TGTGCCAGCCGAGGGCAAGGGACGGACATTCAGTACTTC CASRGQGTDIQYF 13 few TRBJ2-4 - TRBV7-9
TGTGCCAGCAGCCCCCGGTACATTCAGTACTTC CASSPRYIQYF 11 - TRBJ2-4 - TRBV11-2
TGTGCCAGCAGCTTAGCCCCCCCGACCGGGGAGGTGTTTTTT CASSLAPPTGEVFF 14 - TRBJ2-2 - TRBV7-8
TGTGCCAGTCGAGGGGGAAGAACCCCGTACACCGGGGAGCTGTTTTTT CASRGGRTPYTGELFF 16 - TRBJ2-2 - TRBV27
TGTGCCAGCAGCTTAATCAGGGCTTTCAATCAGCCCCAGCATTTT CASSLIRAFNQPQHF 15 many TRBJ1-5 - TRBV7-8
TGTGCCAGCAGCCAATACACCTACGAGCAGTACTTC CASSQYTYEQYF 12 few TRBJ2-7 - TRBV3-1
TGTGCCAGCAGCTTGTCTACCCCAAGGAGGGCTAACTATGGCTACACCTTC CASSLSTPRRANYGYTF 17 few TRBJ1-2 - TRBV5-5
TGTGCCACCAGTGACTCTCCTGGGACAGGAGAAGAGACCCAGTACTTC CATSDSPGTGEETQYF 16 few TRBJ2-5 TRBD1 TRBV24-1
TGTGCCAGCAGTGACCTAAGACAGGGGAAATCGGTAGGCGAGCAGTTCTTC CASSDLRQGKSVGEQFF 17 - TRBJ2-1 TRBD1 TRBV25-1
TGTGCCAGCAGTCCAACTCCCCGGGCGGTCAATCAGCCCCAGCATTTT CASSPTPRAVNQPQHF 16 - TRBJ1-5 - TRBV6-5
TGTGCCAGCAGTAAGACAGGGTTAGAGCAGTTCTTC CASSKTGLEQFF 12 - TRBJ2-1 TRBD1 TRBV12-3/TRBV12-4
TGTGCCAGCTCACGGGACAGGGGGGATGTCACTGAAGCTTTCTTT CASSRDRGDVTEAFF 15 - TRBJ1-1 TRBD1 TRBV18
TGTGCCAGCAGCAAACCGGGAGGAGAGACCCAGTACTTC CASSKPGGETQYF 13 few TRBJ2-5 TRBD2 TRBV7-9
TGTGCCAGCAGCGCCTCGCTAGCGGGGGGGTACAATGAGCAGTTCTTC CASSASLAGGYNEQFF 16 few TRBJ2-1 TRBD2 TRBV7-3